This T cell receptor beta chain was identified during a study of vaccination and CD4 T cells after COVID-19. Study details: Post-vaccine sampling followed dose two by a median approximately 74 days (range 14 to 241). Overlapping SARS-CoV-2, HCoV-NL63, HCoV-OC43 and HCoV-229E spike peptides stimulated the cells.

Germline lookup yields CDR1 KGHSH and CDR2 LQKENI. The ends were cut back, 3 bases at V and 1 base at J, with 13 bases in the middle. This CDR3 has 16 amino acids. Noted treatment: approximately 11-day PBMC culture with coronavirus spike peptide pools or control peptides (ViraFEST assay). CD4+ T cells that came from the unexposed donor were collected before the COVID-19 pandemic (2011-2018). On this clonotype itself: The antigen remains undetermined.

The Oncomine TCR Beta short-read assay was what sequenced the DNA obtained from cultured CD4+ T cells. TCRdb called the PCR reads again in MiXCR, with one record for every CDR3 protein. The sample lists just under 2,000 distinct CDR3 sequences, roughly 15% occurring once. The sequencing input was CD4+ T cells from blood, cultured in vitro. The chain joins TRBV18 to TRBJ1-3, with a tentative D call TRBD1 (5 bases). The receptor was derived from a human donor in good health. The CDR3 bases are TGTGCCAGCTCACCGAATCAGGGCTCTTCTGGAAACACCATATATTTT. Translation gives CASSPNQGSSGNTIYF.